The 23 T cell receptor beta chains below were found in one sample sequenced in a study of CD8 T cells in Susac syndrome. The RNA, roughly 0.5 to 1 ug, was put through reverse transcription using random hexamers. TCRdb itself ran the immunoSEQ multiplex PCR reads through MiXCR, one entry per CDR3 protein. The sample gives approximately 210,000 distinct CDR3 sequences, roughly 96% of which show up once; 0.075% to 0.095% is in the top ten. The sequenced sample was CD4+ T cells from PBMCs. The receptor set was obtained from a human donor with multiple sclerosis.

The gene calls are TRBV28 and TRBJ1-5; D is ambiguous. This CDR3 has 14 amino acids. The germline CDR1 and CDR2 sequences are MDHEN and SYDVKM. The V end lost 6 bases, the J end lost 6 bases, and 15 bases lay between the germline ends. The CDR3 reads CASRSDGDRQPQHF. In DNA, the CDR3 is TGTGCCAGCAGATCGGACGGGGATCGTCAGCCCCAGCATTTT.

The chain links TRBV20-1 to TRBJ1-2; D is ambiguous. The V and J ends lost 3 bases and 2 bases respectively, with 16 bases between them. The V gene's germline CDR1 is DFQATT and CDR2 SNEGSKA (reference sequence). The CDR3 runs to 15 residues. CDR3: CSARITGSGNYGYTF. The CDR3 coding sequence is TGCAGTGCTAGGATAACGGGGTCCGGCAACTATGGCTACACCTTC.

The chain joins TRBV2 to TRBJ2-1; TRBD2 agrees at 11 bases. The CDR3 totals 13 residues. From germline, CDR1 is SNHLY and CDR2 FYNNEI. Trimming cost V 8 bases and J 3 bases; bases outside gene matches: 0. In DNA form, the CDR3 reads TGTGCCAGCGGGACTAGCGGCTACAATGAGCAGTTCTTC. Protein: CASGTSGYNEQFF. Filled out from reference TRBV2 and TRBJ2-1, the complete variable domain reads EPEVTQTPSHQVTQMGQEVILRCVPISNHLYFYWYRQILGQKVEFLVSFYNNEISEKSEIFDDQFSVERPDGSNFTLKIRSTKLEDSAMYFCASGTSGYNEQFFGPGTRLTVL.

The chain carries TRBV29-1 and TRBJ1-3; no clear D gene. V dropped 6 bases and J dropped 2 bases, with 14 bases sitting between them. CDR1 is SQVTM and CDR2 is ANQGSEA in the germline V gene. The CDR3 is 14 residues long. The CDR3, as DNA: TGCAGCGTCGCCCCTTCGACCCCTGGAAACACCATATATTTT. Amino acids: CSVAPSTPGNTIYF.

CDR3 sequence (DNA): TGCGCCAGCACGTCGGGATTGGACACCGGGGAGCTGTTTTTT. This sequence encodes CASTSGLDTGELFF. The rearrangement joins TRBV5-1 to TRBJ2-2; tentatively, D is TRBD2 (5 bases). Per the germline V gene, CDR1 is SGHRS and CDR2 is YFSETQ. V lost 6 bases, J lost 3 bases, and 12 bases lay in between. This CDR3 is built from 14 residues.

This chain connects TRBV20-1 to TRBJ1-1; 8 bases are shared with TRBD1. With 6 bases clipped from V and 5 bases from J, the junction kept 8 bases outside the gene matches. Germline lookup yields CDR1 DFQATT and CDR2 SNEGSKA (reference sequence). The CDR3 runs 13 residues. Here the CDR3 DNA reads TGCAGTGCGCCCGGGACAGGCTGGACTGAAGCTTTCTTT. It yields the protein CSAPGTGWTEAFF.

The chain combines TRBV9 with TRBJ2-1, with no clear D. Trimming removed 0 bases at V and 1 base at J, with 8 bases between. Germline V gene data show CDR1 as SGDLS and CDR2 as YYNGEE. CDR3 length: 15 amino acids. CDR3 DNA sequence: TGTGCCAGCAGCGTAGATCCAAGGTCCTACAATGAGCAGTTCTTC. Its translation: CASSVDPRSYNEQFF.

The rearrangement links TRBV30 to TRBJ2-7, with D possibly TRBD1 on 5 matching bases. The CDR3 is made up of 13 amino acids. V gave up 3 bases and J gave up 8 bases, with 17 bases separating them. Germline V lookup: CDR1 GTSNPN, CDR2 SVGIG (reference sequence). CDR3 coding DNA: TGTGCCTGGAGGCAGGGTTTAGTTTTCCAGCAGTACTTC. Translating it yields CAWRQGLVFQQYF. The full variable domain, in which reference TRBV30 and TRBJ2-7 provide the parts outside the CDR3, is SQTIHQWPATLVQPVGSPLSLECTVEGTSNPNLYWYRQAAGRGLQLLFYSVGIGQISSEVPQNLSASRPQDRQFILSSKKLLLSDSGFYLCAWRQGLVFQQYFGPGTRLTVT.

This clonotype has just a few counts. The chain uses TRBV20-1 and TRBJ2-3; D call uncertain. V shed 3 bases and J shed 6 bases, with 10 bases lying between them. CDR1 is DFQATT and CDR2 is SNEGSKA in the germline V gene (reference sequence). This CDR3 comprises 12 residues. The CDR3 DNA follows: TGCAGTGCTAGGAGACTCGCGGATACGCAGTATTTT. This sequence encodes CSARRLADTQYF.

The chain is built from TRBV13 and TRBJ2-1; D may correspond to TRBD1 or TRBD2 (5 bases each). The V gene's germline CDR1 is PRHDT and CDR2 FYEKMQ (reference sequence). The CDR3 runs 15 residues. V was cut by 0 bases and J by 2 bases, with 8 bases left in between. CDR3 coding DNA: TGTGCCAGCAGCTTAGGGGGGGTCACCTACAATGAGCAGTTCTTC. It yields the protein CASSLGGVTYNEQFF.

The gene calls are TRBV27 and TRBJ2-5; TRBD1 matches 8 bases. Germline V gives CDR1 MNHEY, CDR2 SMNVEV (reference sequence). V lost 5 bases and J lost 5; bases outside the gene matches: 10. The CDR3 has 15 amino acids. CDR3 amino acids: CASSRWTGRGETQYF. DNA of the CDR3: TGTGCCAGCAGTCGGTGGACAGGGCGAGGGGAGACCCAGTACTTC.

The rearrangement links TRBV12-3 or TRBV12-4 to TRBJ2-1, with 12 bases matching TRBD2. The CDR3 runs to 17 residues. The junction had 15 bases not matched to a gene; V was cut back by 5 bases and J by 10 bases. The CDR3 protein is CASSPGLAGGAPVEQFF. Written as DNA, the CDR3 is TGTGCCAGCAGTCCGGGACTAGCGGGCGGCGCTCCGGTAGAGCAGTTCTTC.

In this sample, this clonotype turned up a few times. The rearrangement links TRBV2 to TRBJ2-1; the match to TRBD2 covers 8 bases. The CDR3 is 16 residues long. From germline, CDR1 is SNHLY and CDR2 FYNNEI. Trimming at V came to 1 base and at J to 3 bases, leaving 5 bases not matched to a gene. The CDR3 here is CASSEGLAGFYNEQFF. CDR3 coding DNA: TGTGCCAGCAGTGAAGGCCTAGCGGGCTTCTACAATGAGCAGTTCTTC.

The J gene is TRBJ1-2, the V gene TRBV7-9; D ambiguous. Per the germline V gene, CDR1 is SEHNR and CDR2 is FQNEAQ (reference sequence). The CDR3 totals 13 residues. The V end lost 0 bases, the J end lost 4 bases, and 6 bases lay between the germline ends. CDR3 in DNA: TGTGCCAGCAGCTTAGCCCTCCTCTATGGCTACACCTTC. This codes for CASSLALLYGYTF.

The chain links TRBV20-1 to TRBJ2-7; weak D call: TRBD2 (5 bases). Germline V gene lookup returns CDR1 DFQATT and CDR2 SNEGSKA (reference sequence). Trimming took 0 bases from V and 3 from J, leaving 12 bases between them. The CDR3 is 14 amino acids. The CDR3 reads CSARDAGISYEQYF. The DNA for the CDR3 is TGCAGTGCTAGAGATGCCGGGATCAGCTACGAGCAGTACTTC.

This chain links TRBV12-3 or TRBV12-4 with TRBJ1-2; a weak D match, TRBD1 (5 bases). V lost 6 bases, J lost 7 bases, and 15 bases lay in between. The CDR3 has 13 amino acids. This CDR3 is CASSTTGTGGYTF. The CDR3 DNA reads as TGTGCCAGCAGCACGACGGGTACAGGTGGCTACACCTTC.

This chain links TRBV4-1 with TRBJ2-3, with 7 nucleotides matching TRBD2. Trimming at V came to 1 base and at J to 0 bases, leaving 10 bases not matched to a gene. Per germline, CDR1 MGHRA and CDR2 YSYEKL. The CDR3 is made up of 18 amino acids. The chain's CDR3 is CASSQVSVASGSTDTQYF. CDR3 nucleotide sequence: TGCGCCAGCAGCCAAGTTAGCGTCGCTAGCGGAAGCACAGATACGCAGTATTTT.

The sample holds one count of this clonotype. The chain links TRBV19 to TRBJ2-1; 7 nucleotides match TRBD1. The germline CDR1 and CDR2 sequences are LNHDA and SQIVND (reference sequence). The CDR3 length is 16 residues. V lost 6 bases, J lost 3 bases, and 11 bases stayed unmatched. In DNA, the CDR3 is TGTGCCAGTAGAGGGACAGCCTCTGGTCACTACAATGAGCAGTTCTTC. Protein sequence: CASRGTASGHYNEQFF.

The chain couples TRBV7-2 to TRBJ2-2; D may be TRBD1 (5 bases). V was pared by 5 bases and J by 7 bases, with 14 bases between. From germline, CDR1 is SGHTA and CDR2 FQGNSA. This CDR3 has 14 amino acids. Written as DNA, the CDR3 is TGTGCCAGCAGCGCAGTTGTGGGGCTCGGGGAGCTGTTTTTT. Its protein product is CASSAVVGLGELFF. The whole variable domain, remainder taken from reference TRBV7-2 and TRBJ2-2, is GAGVSQSPSNKVTEKGKDVELRCDPISGHTALYWYRQSLGQGLEFLIYFQGNSAPDKSGLPSDRFSAERTGGSVSTLTIQRTQQEDSAVYLCASSAVVGLGELFFGEGSRLTVL.

A remark on this clonotype: A junction end diverges from the germline sequence, so it may reflect a read error. V is TRBV30 and J is TRBJ2-1; possible D gene TRBD2, 5 bases. Germline V gives CDR1 GTSNPN, CDR2 SVGIG (reference sequence). The length of the CDR3 is 11 residues. DNA of the CDR3: TGTGCCTGGAGTGTACGAGGGTACATGCTCTTC. This codes for CAWSVRGYMLF.

The chain employs TRBV6-1 and TRBJ2-2, with a tentative D call TRBD2 (6 bases). Germline values: CDR1 MNHNS, CDR2 SASEGT. The CDR3 consists of 16 residues. Trimming took off 6 bases at V and 1 base at J, with 15 bases between the two ends. CDR3 in DNA: TGTGCCAGCAGCGCCTCGGGCGGGGTGAACACCGGGGAGCTGTTTTTT. Residues: CASSASGGVNTGELFF.

The CDR3 sequence is CSVEASGRTNTGELFF. In DNA, the CDR3 is TGCAGCGTTGAGGCTAGCGGGAGGACAAACACCGGGGAGCTGTTTTTT. The chain couples TRBV29-1 to TRBJ2-2, with TRBD2 matching over 11 bases. The trim removed 3 bases at V and 2 bases at J, leaving 5 bases unmatched. CDR3 length: 16 residues. Germline loops: CDR1 SQVTM, CDR2 ANQGSEA.

V usage is TRBV20-1 and J usage is TRBJ2-6, with a tentative D call TRBD2 (6 bases). The V and J ends lost 2 bases and 3 bases respectively, with 14 bases between them. Per the germline V gene, CDR1 is DFQATT and CDR2 is SNEGSKA (reference sequence). The CDR3 covers 16 residues. This CDR3 reads CSARSHWEDGANVLTF. The CDR3 DNA reads TGCAGTGCTAGAAGTCATTGGGAGGATGGGGCCAACGTCCTGACTTTC.